These T cell receptor beta chains were read from a single sample in a study of OX40 agonist ivuxolimab in advanced cancers. Generated by immunoSEQ multiplex PCR, the TCRdb table keeps only in-frame clones and is missing some. The table includes tens of thousands of clones, over 70% detected once. Here the sequenced sample was CD4+ or CD8+ T cells sorted from blood, taken in a trial of the OX40 agonist ivuxolimab. Source of these receptors: an adult with an advanced solid tumor such as melanoma, head and neck, liver or kidney cancer. The CDR3 runs from the conserved cysteine through the conserved F or W. Fields, in order: CDR3 length, D gene, J gene, V gene, clone size, CDR3 DNA, CDR3 protein. A D gene is named only where the DNA matches it firmly. For some rows the clone size is stated as once, few or many, or as a class when expanded; others skip it.

16 . TRBJ2-6 TRBV5-4 once TGTGCCAGCAGCAACCCGGCACTTTCTGGGGCCAACGTCCTGACTTTC CASSNPALSGANVLTF
15 . TRBJ2-1 TRBV9 once TGTGCCAGCAGCGCCACGTCTAGCAACTACAATGAGCAGTTCTTC CASSATSSNYNEQFF
15 TRBD2 TRBJ2-7 TRBV11-2 . TGTGCCAGCAGCTTAGGGTCTAGCGGGGCCAACGAGCAGTACTTC CASSLGSSGANEQYF
15 . TRBJ1-1 TRBV6-6 . TGTGCCAGCAGACCCTTTACAGGGAGCCATACTGAAGCTTTCTTT CASRPFTGSHTEAFF
13 . TRBJ2-7 TRBV7-2 once TGTGCCAGCAGTGTGACAGCTTCCTACGAGCAGTACTTC CASSVTASYEQYF
12 . TRBJ1-1 TRBV7-9 medium-sized TGTGCCAGCAGCTTTGCGCGCACTGAAGCTTTCTTT CASSFARTEAFF
13 . TRBJ1-4 TRBV5-1 . TGCGCCAGCAGCTTTGCGGTTAATGAAAAACTGTTTTTT CASSFAVNEKLFF
14 TRBD1 TRBJ1-6 TRBV5-1 . TGCGCCAGCAGGGAGGGACAGGCAAATTCACCCCTCCACTTT CASREGQANSPLHF
16 . TRBJ2-2 TRBV5-1 . TGCGCCAGCAGCATTGATGGGGGGGCCTTCACCGGGGAGCTGTTTTTT CASSIDGGAFTGELFF
13 . TRBJ1-2 TRBV14 . TGTGCCAGCAGCCAGGGGACAAACTATGGCTACACCTTC CASSQGTNYGYTF
14 TRBD1 TRBJ1-1 TRBV7-9 . TGTGCCAGCAGCTTACGGCAGGGGGCGGATGAAGCTTTCTTT CASSLRQGADEAFF
13 . TRBJ1-6 TRBV7-6 few TGTGCCAGCAGCTTAGCTGTAAATTCACCCCTCCACTTT CASSLAVNSPLHF
15 TRBD1 TRBJ2-2 TRBV7-9 . TGTGCCAGCAGCTTTGACAGGGGGATAACCGGGGAGCTGTTTTTT CASSFDRGITGELFF
14 . TRBJ1-4 TRBV19 . TGTGCCAGTAGTAGGCGACTGACTAATGAAAAACTGTTTTTT CASSRRLTNEKLFF
13 . TRBJ2-5 TRBV5-4 . TGTGCCAGCAGCGCGGCCATTCGGGAGACCCAGTACTTC CASSAAIRETQYF
12 . TRBJ2-1 TRBV30 . TGTGCGTTGGCGGGCTCCTACAATGAGCAGTTCTTC CALAGSYNEQFF
12 . TRBJ2-5 TRBV7-2 once TGTGCCAGCAGCTCTCACCAAGAGACCCAGTACTTC CASSSHQETQYF
15 . TRBJ1-1 TRBV10-1 once TGCGCCAGCACCCCGGGAGGCCAAATGAACACTGAAGCTTTCTTT CASTPGGQMNTEAFF
11 . TRBJ2-3 TRBV20-1 . TGCAGTGCTCCCCAGGGGTATACGCAGTATTTT CSAPQGYTQYF
13 . TRBJ2-7 TRBV6-6 . TGTGCCAGCCTTGATCGGGGCTCCTACGAGCAGTACTTC CASLDRGSYEQYF
18 TRBD2 TRBJ2-3 TRBV7-8 . TGTGCCAGCAGCTTAGTCTTGGCTAGCGGGACCTACACAGATACGCAGTATTTT CASSLVLASGTYTDTQYF
15 . TRBJ2-7 TRBV6-5 . TGTGCCAGCAGCAACGGCCCGAGGGGCGCCTACGAGCAGTACTTC CASSNGPRGAYEQYF
16 . TRBJ2-7 TRBV14 once TGTGCCAGCAGCCAATTTGATGGGGCAGGGAACTACGAGCAGTACTTC CASSQFDGAGNYEQYF
14 . TRBJ2-7 TRBV9 . TGTGCCAGCAGCGTAAGAGAAAGCGCCTACGAGCAGTACTTC CASSVRESAYEQYF
12 . TRBJ1-2 TRBV29-1 . TGCAGCGTGGTTCAGGGTCCGTATGGCTACACCTTC CSVVQGPYGYTF
17 . TRBJ1-3 TRBV6-1 . TGTGCCAGCAGTGAAGTGTCTCTAACAACGTTGGGAAACACCATATATTTT CASSEVSLTTLGNTIYF
16 . TRBJ1-4 TRBV7-9 . TGTGCCAGCAGCTTAGTGTCAGGCTCAACTAATGAAAAACTGTTTTTT CASSLVSGSTNEKLFF
15 . TRBJ2-3 TRBV5-4 . TGTGCCAGCAGCTTGATGGGAAACCTGGCAGATACGCAGTATTTT CASSLMGNLADTQYF
16 . TRBJ1-1 TRBV14 . TGTGCCAGCAGCCCGCTTGCAGGGCTCACGGGCACTGAAGCTTTCTTT CASSPLAGLTGTEAFF
14 . TRBJ1-6 TRBV7-8 . TGTGCCAGCAGCTGGGGGGGGTATAATTCACCCCTCCACTTT CASSWGGYNSPLHF
16 . TRBJ2-2 TRBV11-2 . TGTGCCAGCAGAAGGCCAGGGACGAAGAACACCGGGGAGCTGTTTTTT CASRRPGTKNTGELFF
16 TRBD1 TRBJ2-3 TRBV7-2 . TGTGCCAGCAGCTTAGGGGGACAGGGCAGCACAGATACGCAGTATTTT CASSLGGQGSTDTQYF
13 . TRBJ1-1 TRBV27 once TGTGCCACCCATCCCGACCGGAACACTGAAGCTTTCTTT CATHPDRNTEAFF
15 TRBD1 TRBJ2-7 TRBV5-4 . TGTGCCAGCAGTTTGGGGACAGCTGTGCCCTACGAGCAGTACTTC CASSLGTAVPYEQYF
17 TRBD1 TRBJ2-4 TRBV7-9 few TGTGCCAGCAGCTCGGGACAGAGCTATCTAGCCAAAAACATTCAGTACTTC CASSSGQSYLAKNIQYF
12 . TRBJ2-3 TRBV29-1 . TGCAGCGCCGCACCTAACACAGATACGCAGTATTTT CSAAPNTDTQYF
12 . TRBJ1-1 TRBV7-2 . TGTGCCAGCAGCTTTGGGAACACTGAAGCTTTCTTT CASSFGNTEAFF
12 . TRBJ1-2 TRBV11-3 once TGTGCCAGCAGCTCTCAGGGGTATGGCTACACCTTC CASSSQGYGYTF
13 . TRBJ1-1 TRBV6-1 once TGTGCCAGCAGTGAAAAGCTCAGGGTCCGGGCTTTCTTT CASSEKLRVRAFF
13 . TRBJ2-1 TRBV13 . TGTGCCAGCAGCTTGAAGGCCAAAAATGAGCAGTTCTTC CASSLKAKNEQFF
16 . TRBJ1-5 TRBV7-2 . TGTGCCAGCAGCCTAAAGGGAGGGTCGGGCAATCAGCCCCAGCATTTT CASSLKGGSGNQPQHF
14 . TRBJ2-2 TRBV9 . TGTGCCAGCAGCGTAGTGCCTAACGCCGGGGAGCTGTTTTTT CASSVVPNAGELFF
12 . TRBJ2-5 TRBV2 . TGTGCCAGCAGTGGGGCTCAAGAGACCCAGTACTTC CASSGAQETQYF
13 . TRBJ2-1 TRBV7-6 once TGTGCCAGCAGCCCCGGGCCTTACAATGAGCAGTTCTTC CASSPGPYNEQFF